Following are 16 T cell receptor beta chains from one sample sequenced in a study of cytomegalovirus exposure and HLA in healthy donors (dated by TCRdb to the late 2010s). Receptors were amplified or captured by the immunoSEQ multiplex PCR assay. The multiplex PCR relied on a mix of 60 forward primers for TCR Vbeta segments and 13 reverse primers for TCR Jbeta segments. The source is immuneACCESS, and TCRdb retained only in-frame sequences with V and J called. Part of the clones is not carried over; for the studies checked, unresolved V genes explain less than half of this, and the remainder is unexplained. For this sample the table gives about 150,000 clones, of which roughly 80% were detected only once. About 2.5% of the sample is in the top ten clones. Sequencing was done on a sample of PBMCs. Receptor source: a boy aged 2 to 10 in good health and CMV-seronegative.

This clone was found once. V and J are TRBV27 and TRBJ1-2; possibly TRBD1 for D (5 bases). Trimming removed 3 bases at V and 1 base at J, with 12 bases between. The CDR3 is 15 residues long. Germline values: CDR1 MNHEY, CDR2 SMNVEV (reference sequence). CDR3 region: CASSFGRGLNYGYTF. DNA for the CDR3: TGTGCCAGCAGTTTCGGGAGGGGCCTTAACTATGGCTACACCTTC.

The J gene is TRBJ2-1, the V gene TRBV6-5, with 11 bases that match TRBD2. This CDR3 has 14 residues. Germline V gives CDR1 MNHEY, CDR2 SVGAGI. After removal of 8 bases from V and 8 bases from J, the junction contained 8 bases not matched to a gene. Here the CDR3 reads CASRPSGRIDEQFF. CDR3 nucleotides: TGTGCCAGCCGGCCTAGCGGGAGGATCGATGAGCAGTTCTTC.

The J gene is TRBJ2-3, the V gene TRBV5-1; 8 bases agree with TRBD2. The V segment lost 6 bases and the J segment 3 bases; nucleotides outside the gene matches: 9. From germline, CDR1 is SGHRS and CDR2 YFSETQ. This CDR3 contains 15 residues. CDR3 loop: CASTPGTGGTDTQYF. The CDR3, as DNA: TGCGCCAGCACCCCGGGGACGGGGGGGACAGATACGCAGTATTTT. Using reference TRBV5-1 and TRBJ2-3 for the parts outside the CDR3, the full variable domain is KAGVTQTPRYLIKTRGQQVTLSCSPISGHRSVSWYQQTPGQGLQFLFEYFSETQRNKGNFPGRFSGRQFSNSRSEMNVSTLELGDSALYLCASTPGTGGTDTQYFGPGTRLTVL.

Of note for this clone: One end of the junction does not line up with germline, which may come from a read error. This sequence joins TRBV14 and TRBJ2-3, with a tentative D call TRBD2 (6 bases). The length of the CDR3 is 17 residues. Germline CDR1 is SGHDN and CDR2 is FVKESK. DNA for the CDR3: TGTGCCGGCAGCCAAGCCCTCCGGACTACCGGGACAGATACGCAGTATTTT. Translated, it gives CAGSQALRTTGTDTQYF.

This sequence joins TRBV15 and TRBJ1-6; 9 bases are shared with TRBD1. Germline CDR1 is LNHNV and CDR2 is YYDKDF (reference sequence). The CDR3 loop spans 18 amino acids. Unmatched junction bases numbered 11, after V lost 0 bases and J lost 8 bases. CDR3 nucleotide sequence: TGTGCCACCAGCAGAGACCCGGGACAGGGTTTTTTGTATTCACCCCTCCACTTT. Translating it yields CATSRDPGQGFLYSPLHF.

J is TRBJ2-7 and V is TRBV5-4, with TRBD1 matching over 9 bases. CDR3 size: 13 residues. The trim removed 3 bases at V and 4 bases at J, leaving 2 bases unmatched. Per the germline V gene, CDR1 is SGHNT and CDR2 is YYREEE (reference sequence). CDR3 DNA sequence: TGTGCCAGCAGCTCCGGGACAGGGTACGAGCAGTACTTC. Its translation is CASSSGTGYEQYF.

The chain carries TRBV29-1 and TRBJ2-1; 10 bases map to TRBD1. CDR3 length: 15 amino acids. The J segment lost 8 bases and the V segment lost 4 bases, leaving 11 bases of the junction unmatched. Germline V CDR1 and CDR2: SQVTM, ANQGSEA. The CDR3 region is CSVATGGHPSDEQFF. CDR3 coding DNA: TGCAGCGTTGCGACAGGGGGCCACCCGTCCGATGAGCAGTTCTTC.

This chain joins TRBV7-8 and TRBJ2-7; 7 bases match TRBD1. The ends lost 4 bases at V and 2 bases at J; junction bases unmatched: 2. The CDR3 has 13 amino acids. Germline V gene data show CDR1 as SGHVS and CDR2 as FQNEAQ. The CDR3 reads CASSSGQPYEQYF. As DNA, the CDR3 is TGTGCCAGCAGCTCGGGACAGCCCTACGAGCAGTACTTC.

The chain couples TRBV7-9 to TRBJ2-3; a possible D gene is TRBD1 (5 bases). This CDR3 comprises 12 residues. V lost 3 bases and J 4 bases, leaving 5 bases between the germline ends. Germline V gene lookup returns CDR1 SEHNR and CDR2 FQNEAQ (reference sequence). In DNA form, the CDR3 reads TGTGCCAGCAGCTTGGGGCCAGATACGCAGTATTTT. Translating gives CASSLGPDTQYF.

The rearrangement uses TRBV18 and TRBJ2-7; 11 positions match TRBD2. The CDR3 sequence is 13 residues long. Unmatched junction bases numbered 4, after V lost 7 bases and J lost 5 bases. Germline CDR1 and CDR2: KGHSH and LQKENI. Written as DNA, the CDR3 is TGTGCCAGCTGTCTAGCGGGGGGCAACGAGCAGTACTTC. It yields the protein CASCLAGGNEQYF. Using reference TRBV18 and TRBJ2-7 for the parts outside the CDR3, the full variable domain is NAGVMQNPRHLVRRRGQEARLRCSPMKGHSHVYWYRQLPEEGLKFMVYLQKENIIDESGMPKERFSAEFPKEGPSILRIQQVVRGDSAAYFCASCLAGGNEQYFGPGTRLTVT.

This clone was observed a handful of times. V usage is TRBV5-1 and J usage is TRBJ1-1; 7 bases are a match to TRBD1. Trimming cost V 4 bases and J 1 base; bases outside gene matches: 4. The CDR3 loop spans 14 amino acids. Germline CDR1 and CDR2: SGHRS and YFSETQ. CDR3 bases: TGCGCCAGCAGCCTAAGGACAGGGAACACTGAAGCTTTCTTT. Protein sequence: CASSLRTGNTEAFF.

This clone has just one count. This chain links TRBV28 with TRBJ2-2, with D maybe TRBD1 (5 bases). Trimming took off 6 bases at V and 8 bases at J, with 13 bases between the two ends. Germline V gene sequence: CDR1 MDHEN, CDR2 SYDVKM. CDR3 length: 13 residues. The CDR3 region has the DNA TGTGCCAGCAGGGGGCCAGGTGCGGGGGAGCTGTTTTTT. It yields the protein CASRGPGAGELFF.

V usage is TRBV7-2 and J usage is TRBJ1-4, with 7 bases identical to TRBD1. CDR1 is SGHTA, CDR2 FQGNSA, per germline. The CDR3 is 14 amino acids. V lost 4 bases, J lost 8 bases, and 7 bases stayed unmatched. The chain's CDR3 is CASSSTGLGEKLFF. The CDR3 nucleotides are TGTGCCAGCAGCTCGACAGGGCTCGGGGAAAAACTGTTTTTT. The entire variable domain, with the rest obtained from reference TRBV7-2 and TRBJ1-4, is as follows: GAGVSQSPSNKVTEKGKDVELRCDPISGHTALYWYRQSLGQGLEFLIYFQGNSAPDKSGLPSDRFSAERTGGSVSTLTIQRTQQEDSAVYLCASSSTGLGEKLFFGSGTQLSVL.

About this clone itself: A read error may produce the germline difference seen at one junction end. The gene calls are TRBV29-1 and TRBJ1-1, with no clear D. This CDR3 is built from 14 residues. Germline V gene sequence: CDR1 SQVTM, CDR2 ANQGSEA. This CDR3 reads CSVEGRAMNTEAFF. The CDR3 nucleotides read TGCAGCGTCGAAGGGAGGGCAATGAACACTGAAGCTTTCTTT.

The chain recombines TRBV13 with TRBJ2-1, with a weak D call TRBD2 (5 bases). The CDR3 loop spans 13 amino acids. Germline CDR1 is PRHDT and CDR2 is FYEKMQ (reference sequence). Trimming took off 5 bases at V and 8 bases at J, with 13 bases between the two ends. CDR3 bases: TGTGCCAGCAGCGTCGCTGGAGGCTATGAGCAGTTCTTC. Protein: CASSVAGGYEQFF.

This chain joins TRBV19 and TRBJ1-2; D remains unclear. CDR3 length: 16 amino acids. V lost 7 bases to trimming and J lost 2 bases, with 20 bases between them. CDR1 LNHDA and CDR2 SQIVND come from the germline V gene (reference sequence). The chain's CDR3 is CASTKTGTTGNYGYTF. CDR3 coding DNA: TGTGCCAGTACCAAAACGGGAACTACCGGAAACTATGGCTACACCTTC.